These 18 T cell receptor beta chains came from one sample sequenced in a study of neurological immune-mediated disorders. TCRdb used MiXCR to reprocess the 5' RACE reads, holding one entry per CDR3 protein. The sample holds 90,000 to 150,000 distinct CDR3 sequences; roughly 3.1% are singletons and the top ten take around 1.4%. Sequencing was done on a sample of PBMCs. These receptors all come from a young woman with multiple sclerosis.

In its sample, this clonotype was seen many times. The rearrangement uses TRBV2 and TRBJ2-1, with TRBD1 identical over 11 bases. This CDR3 comprises 18 residues. The V and J ends lost 8 bases and 0 bases, in that order; junction bases with no gene match: 12. Germline CDR1 is SNHLY and CDR2 is FYNNEI. CDR3 bases: TGTGCCAGCGGGTCGGGACAGGGGGACCCGGGCTCCTACAATGAGCAGTTCTTC. This codes for CASGSGQGDPGSYNEQFF.

Here the CDR3 reads CSATDRGGNQPQHF. DNA of the CDR3: TGCAGTGCTACCGACAGGGGTGGCAATCAGCCCCAGCATTTT. This sequence joins TRBV20-1 and TRBJ1-5, with 8 bases aligning to TRBD1. The germline V gene has CDR1 DFQATT and CDR2 SNEGSKA (reference sequence). V lost 4 bases to trimming and J lost 2 bases; unmatched junction nucleotides: 4. This CDR3 region has 14 residues.

This clonotype has a count of ten or more. The chain employs TRBV14 and TRBJ2-3, with TRBD2 matching 10 bases. CDR1 and CDR2 from the germline V gene are SGHDN and FVKESK. The CDR3 extends over 18 amino acids. J gave up 4 bases and V 0 bases, and 10 bases lay outside the gene matches. CDR3: CASSQDRGTSVVADTQYF. For the CDR3, the DNA is TGTGCCAGCAGCCAAGATCGAGGGACTAGCGTTGTAGCAGATACGCAGTATTTT.

This clonotype was observed at least ten times. The chain combines TRBV20-1 with TRBJ2-5, with D hard to call. Trimming left V 3 bases short and J 4 bases short, with 9 bases between. Germline-derived CDR1 and CDR2 are DFQATT and SNEGSKA (reference sequence). The CDR3 contains 12 residues. In DNA form, the CDR3 reads TGCAGTGCTAGTGACTCCGGAGAGACCCAGTACTTC. Protein product: CSASDSGETQYF.

This clonotype was detected only once. A much larger clone differs from this one at a single base, so this may be a read error. The CDR3 end shows no conserved phenylalanine or tryptophan, and so a read error is likely. The V and J genes are TRBV20-1 and TRBJ1-2; perhaps TRBD1 as D (5 bases). The CDR3 has 14 amino acids. Germline CDR1 DFQATT, CDR2 SNEGSKA (reference sequence). The V end lost 3 bases, the J end lost 4 bases, and 15 bases lay between the germline ends. The CDR3 nucleotides are TGCAGTGCTAGGATTTTCAGGGTGTCCTATGGCTACACCATC. The encoded protein is CSARIFRVSYGYTI.

Ten or more counts support this clonotype. The V call is TRBV7-9, the J call TRBJ2-3; D possibly corresponds to TRBD2 (6 bases). V was cut by 5 bases and J by 4 bases, with 10 bases left in between. The CDR3 spans 13 residues. Germline CDR1 SEHNR, CDR2 FQNEAQ (reference sequence). This chain's CDR3 is CASSPIAADTQYF. CDR3 nucleotide sequence: TGTGCCAGCAGCCCCATAGCGGCAGATACGCAGTATTTT.

This clonotype is judged medium-sized. The CDR3 region has the DNA TGCAGTGCTAGAGGGGGGCGCACAGATACGCAGTATTTT. Translated, it gives CSARGGRTDTQYF. V is TRBV20-1 and J is TRBJ2-3; possibly TRBD1 for D (6 bases). V lost 1 base, J lost 1 base, and 6 bases lay in between. Germline CDR1 reads DFQATT; CDR2 reads SNEGSKA (reference sequence). The CDR3 runs 13 residues.

This clonotype was found many times. The J gene is TRBJ1-2, the V gene TRBV7-2; TRBD1 agrees at 12 bases. Looked up from germline, CDR1 is SGHTA and CDR2 is FQGNSA. With 10 bases clipped from V and 2 bases from J, the junction kept 14 bases outside the gene matches. This CDR3 comprises 17 residues. The CDR3 region has the DNA TGTGCCACCCTGTCTTGGGACAGGGGGCGGAAGAACTATGGCTACACCTTC. This codes for CATLSWDRGRKNYGYTF.

At least ten counts were recorded for this clonotype. The V call is TRBV10-3, the J call TRBJ2-1; a possible D gene is TRBD2 (6 bases). Trimming took off 11 bases at V and 7 bases at J, with 15 bases between the two ends. CDR1 is ENHRY and CDR2 is SYGVKD in the germline V gene. The CDR3 covers 12 residues. The CDR3 nucleotides read TGTGCCTCGGGCAGGGAGGAGAATGAGCAGTTCTTC. Translating gives CASGREENEQFF.

This clonotype was counted many times. The rearrangement links TRBV29-1 to TRBJ1-2, with 7 bases aligning to TRBD1. The CDR3 length is 13 residues. V lost 7 bases to trimming and J lost 5 bases; unmatched junction nucleotides: 10. The V gene's germline CDR1 is SQVTM and CDR2 ANQGSEA. This chain's CDR3 is CSARQGPFYGYTF. The CDR3 nucleotides read TGCAGCGCCCGACAGGGACCATTTTATGGCTACACCTTC.

In its sample, this clonotype was seen many times. The chain carries TRBV24-1 and TRBJ2-5; 7 nucleotides align to TRBD2. CDR1 and CDR2 from the germline V gene are KGHDR and SFDVKD. The CDR3 contains 16 residues. The junction had 7 bases not matched to a gene; V was cut back by 4 bases and J by 0 bases. The CDR3 loop is CATSDSSGGYQETQYF. The CDR3 DNA reads TGTGCCACCAGTGACTCTAGCGGAGGTTACCAAGAGACCCAGTACTTC.

In its sample, this clonotype was seen many times. This rearrangement joins TRBV6-6 to TRBJ2-3; D not resolved. V lost 0 bases and J lost 0, with 4 bases in between. CDR1 and CDR2 (germline): MNHNY, SVGAGI (reference sequence). The CDR3 contains 14 residues. The CDR3 DNA follows: TGTGCCAGCAGTTACTCTCAGAGCACAGATACGCAGTATTTT. The encoded protein is CASSYSQSTDTQYF.

This clonotype is a singleton in its sample. The conserved closing phenylalanine or tryptophan is absent in this CDR3, likely reflecting a read error. The rearrangement uses TRBV12-3 or TRBV12-4 and TRBJ2-7; D gene uncertain. The V end lost 3 bases, the J end lost 0 bases, and 12 bases lay between the germline ends. CDR3 size: 15 residues. The CDR3 DNA is TGTGCCAGCAGTTTTAACTCCGTAAGCTCCTACGAGCAGTACTGC. Its protein product is CASSFNSVSSYEQYC.

This clonotype was seen many times. The chain joins TRBV12-3 or TRBV12-4 to TRBJ1-5, with unresolved D. Deletions cut 1 base from V and 6 bases from J, with 1 base between. This CDR3 has 11 residues. CDR3 loop: CASSLGQPQHF. The CDR3 DNA is TGTGCCAGCAGTTTAGGTCAGCCCCAGCATTTT.

This clonotype was seen repeatedly, ten times or more. The V and J genes are TRBV10-3 and TRBJ1-6; TRBD1 matches at 9 bases. The trim removed 5 bases at V and 8 bases at J, leaving 4 bases unmatched. CDR1 is ENHRY and CDR2 is SYGVKD in the germline V gene. The CDR3 runs to 14 residues. The CDR3 DNA reads as TGTGCCATCAGTCCCGGACAGGGGCATTCACCCCTCCACTTT. Its protein product is CAISPGQGHSPLHF.

This clonotype appeared many times. The J gene is TRBJ2-5, the V gene TRBV29-1, with 7 bases matching TRBD2. The germline V gene encodes CDR1 SQVTM and CDR2 ANQGSEA. V was pared by 8 bases and J by 3 bases, with 12 bases of the junction left unmatched. The CDR3 has 14 residues. Written as DNA, the CDR3 is TGCAGCATGCACGGGAGGAGGGGCGAAGAGACCCAGTACTTC. It specifies CSMHGRRGEETQYF.

This clonotype showed up many times. CDR3 in amino acids: CASSPGGTGSYGYTF. As DNA, the CDR3 is TGTGCCAGCAGTCCGGGGGGGACAGGGAGCTATGGCTACACCTTC. V and J are TRBV6-4 and TRBJ1-2, with TRBD1 matching 9 bases. Germline V CDR1 and CDR2: MRHNA, SNTAGT. The CDR3 has 15 amino acids. After removal of 5 bases from V and 4 bases from J, the junction contained 8 bases not matched to a gene.

This clonotype was picked up many times. The CDR3 is CASSQTNPHPTLGSGANVLTF. DNA for the CDR3: TGCGCCAGCAGCCAAACAAATCCCCATCCGACCTTGGGGTCTGGGGCCAACGTCCTGACTTTC. The rearrangement joins TRBV4-3 to TRBJ2-6; no reliable D call. V was clipped by 2 bases and J by 1 base, with 24 bases between them. The CDR3 is 21 amino acids. Germline CDR1 is LGHNA and CDR2 is YSLEER.